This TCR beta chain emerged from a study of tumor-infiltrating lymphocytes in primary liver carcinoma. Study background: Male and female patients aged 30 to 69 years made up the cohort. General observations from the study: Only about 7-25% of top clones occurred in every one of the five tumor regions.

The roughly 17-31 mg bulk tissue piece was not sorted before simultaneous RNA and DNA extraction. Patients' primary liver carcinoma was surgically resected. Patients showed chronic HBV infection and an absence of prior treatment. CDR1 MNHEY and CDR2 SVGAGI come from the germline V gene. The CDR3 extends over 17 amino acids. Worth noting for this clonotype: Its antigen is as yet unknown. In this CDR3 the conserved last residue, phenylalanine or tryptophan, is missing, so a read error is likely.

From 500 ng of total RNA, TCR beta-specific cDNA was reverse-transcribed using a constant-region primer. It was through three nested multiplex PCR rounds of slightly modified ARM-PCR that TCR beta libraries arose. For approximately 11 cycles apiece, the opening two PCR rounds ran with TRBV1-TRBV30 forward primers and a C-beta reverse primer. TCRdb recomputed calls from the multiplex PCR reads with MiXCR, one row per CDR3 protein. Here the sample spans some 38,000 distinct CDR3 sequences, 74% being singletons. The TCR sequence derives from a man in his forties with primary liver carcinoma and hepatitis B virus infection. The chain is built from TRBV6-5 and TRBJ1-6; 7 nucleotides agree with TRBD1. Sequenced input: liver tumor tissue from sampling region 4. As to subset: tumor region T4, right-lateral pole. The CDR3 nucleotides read TGTGCCAGCAGGCGACAGGGCCTAACCGGATGCAATTCGCCCCTCCACCTT. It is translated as CASRRQGLTGCNSPLHL.